The 26 T cell receptor beta chains presented below share a single source sample, sequenced in a study of blood T cells in healthy people across ages. The second PCR ran about 7 to 12 cycles with a sample-barcoded 5' primer and J-beta primers. Each CDR3 protein gets one entry after TCRdb re-called the 5' RACE reads with MiXCR. Seen here are 950,000 to 1,200,000 distinct CDR3 sequences, 35% to 40% observed once, and the top ten hold roughly 13%. Sequenced sample: blood. The receptor set was obtained from a man younger than 35 in good health.

This chain uses TRBV3-1 with TRBJ2-2; D gene uncertain. This CDR3 is 12 amino acids long. V was trimmed by 7 bases and J by 5 bases, leaving 8 bases between them. From germline, CDR1 is LGHDT and CDR2 YNNKEL (reference sequence). CDR3 nucleotide sequence: TGTGCCAGCATTGGGGTAACCGGGGAGCTGTTTTTT. This codes for CASIGVTGELFF.

The rearrangement uses TRBV6-2 or TRBV6-3 and TRBJ2-7; 12 bases align to TRBD1. There are 19 residues in the CDR3. The V and J ends lost 4 bases and 7 bases, in that order; junction bases with no gene match: 20. The germline CDR1 and CDR2 sequences are MNHEY and SVGEGT. This chain's CDR3 is CASSSGTGGQYYSYNEQYF. As DNA, the CDR3 is TGTGCCAGCAGTTCCGGGACAGGGGGCCAATACTACTCCTACAATGAGCAGTACTTC.

In this sample, this clonotype turned up a few times. The V and J genes are TRBV6-6 and TRBJ1-1; D is unclear. With 6 bases removed from V and 1 base from J, the gap between germline ends came to 12 bases. Germline values: CDR1 MNHNY, CDR2 SVGAGI (reference sequence). The CDR3 spans 14 residues. The CDR3 region has the DNA TGTGCCAGCAGACACCTCGGCGAGAACACTGAAGCTTTCTTT. Protein product: CASRHLGENTEAFF.

This clonotype was seen more than once but under ten times. The V call is TRBV3-1, the J call TRBJ1-2; possible D gene TRBD1, 6 bases. There are 15 residues in the CDR3. Germline values: CDR1 LGHDT, CDR2 YNNKEL (reference sequence). Trimming pared 1 base from V and 3 bases from J, leaving 12 bases between. The CDR3 is CASSQGGGGDYGYTF. Here the CDR3 DNA reads TGTGCCAGCAGCCAAGGAGGGGGAGGGGACTATGGCTACACCTTC.

This chain links TRBV14 with TRBJ1-2; 7 nucleotides align to TRBD1. Per the germline V gene, CDR1 is SGHDN and CDR2 is FVKESK. Trimming took 5 bases from V and 8 from J; bases not matched to a gene: 8. The CDR3 is 13 amino acids. CDR3 in DNA: TGTGCCAGCAGCTCCTACAGGGGAGGCGGCTACACCTTC. Translation: CASSSYRGGGYTF.

The J gene is TRBJ1-2, the V gene TRBV7-9; D not certain. The CDR3 loop spans 15 amino acids. The V end was cut by 7 bases, the J end by 1 base, with 16 bases between. Germline CDR1 SEHNR, CDR2 FQNEAQ (reference sequence). This chain's CDR3 is CASTPTGQLNYGYTF. The CDR3 DNA is TGTGCCAGCACCCCTACCGGGCAGCTTAACTATGGCTACACCTTC.

The chain couples TRBV20-1 to TRBJ1-5; D is possibly TRBD1 (5 bases). Per germline, CDR1 DFQATT and CDR2 SNEGSKA (reference sequence). V lost 3 bases and J lost 3, with 12 bases in between. This CDR3 comprises 14 residues. The CDR3 spells CSASRQGPNQPQHF. Written as DNA, the CDR3 is TGCAGTGCTAGTCGGCAGGGACCCAATCAGCCCCAGCATTTT.

V is TRBV20-1 and J is TRBJ2-2; 10 bases fit TRBD2. V lost 5 bases to trimming and J lost 7 bases; unmatched junction nucleotides: 10. The CDR3 extends over 15 amino acids. The germline gives CDR1 DFQATT, CDR2 SNEGSKA (reference sequence). The CDR3 protein is CSAYIFGLADGELFF. The CDR3 bases are TGCAGTGCTTACATTTTCGGACTAGCGGACGGGGAGCTGTTTTTT.

The J gene is TRBJ1-1, the V gene TRBV5-1; 7 bases are shared with TRBD1. Trimming removed 4 bases from V and 4 bases from J; junction bases left unmatched: 7. Looked up from germline, CDR1 is SGHRS and CDR2 is YFSETQ. The CDR3 extends over 14 amino acids. The CDR3 loop reads CASSTTGAGTEAFF. The CDR3 DNA is TGCGCCAGCAGCACAACAGGGGCTGGCACTGAAGCTTTCTTT.

The chain links TRBV25-1 to TRBJ2-3; D is ambiguous. The CDR3 is 14 amino acids. Deletions cut 1 base from V and 2 bases from J, with 7 bases between. Germline assignment: CDR1 MGHDK and CDR2 SYGVNS. This chain's CDR3 is CASSELSNTDTQYF. The DNA of the CDR3 is TGTGCCAGCAGTGAATTGTCTAACACAGATACGCAGTATTTT. The entire variable domain, with the rest obtained from reference TRBV25-1 and TRBJ2-3, is as follows: EADIYQTPRYLVIGTGKKITLECSQTMGHDKMYWYQQDPGMELHLIHYSYGVNSTEKGDLSSESTVSRIRTEHFPLTLESARPSHTSQYLCASSELSNTDTQYFGPGTRLTVL.

This sequence joins TRBV29-1 and TRBJ1-1, with TRBD1 as a possible D gene (5 bases). The V and J ends lost 6 bases and 8 bases respectively, with 19 bases between them. The CDR3 has 13 residues. Germline V gives CDR1 SQVTM, CDR2 ANQGSEA. As DNA, the CDR3 is TGCAGCGTCCGAGGCAGGGCGACATTGGAAGCTTTCTTT. Encoded protein: CSVRGRATLEAFF.

This rearrangement joins TRBV2 to TRBJ2-2, with TRBD2 matching over 11 bases. J was trimmed by 4 bases and V by 4 bases; bases with no gene match: 5. The germline V gene encodes CDR1 SNHLY and CDR2 FYNNEI. CDR3 length: 16 amino acids. The CDR3 nucleotides are TGTGCCAGCAGTGGGGGACTAGCGGCTAGCACCGGGGAGCTGTTTTTT. Translated: CASSGGLAASTGELFF. Combining the CDR3 with reference TRBV2 and TRBJ2-2 gives the whole variable domain EPEVTQTPSHQVTQMGQEVILRCVPISNHLYFYWYRQILGQKVEFLVSFYNNEISEKSEIFDDQFSVERPDGSNFTLKIRSTKLEDSAMYFCASSGGLAASTGELFFGEGSRLTVL.

This clonotype has just a few counts. The chain is built from TRBV13 and TRBJ2-2, with D perhaps given as TRBD1 or TRBD2 (5 bases each). The germline V gene encodes CDR1 PRHDT and CDR2 FYEKMQ (reference sequence). The germline V and J ends were trimmed by 6 bases and 6 bases, with 11 bases remaining between them. This CDR3 spans 13 amino acids. The CDR3 here is CASSRGVSGELFF. CDR3 coding DNA: TGTGCCAGCAGTAGAGGGGTGTCCGGGGAGCTGTTTTTT. The complete variable domain, with remaining parts taken from reference TRBV13 and TRBJ2-2, reads AAGVIQSPRHLIKEKRETATLKCYPIPRHDTVYWYQQGPGQDPQFLISFYEKMQSDKGSIPDRFSAQQFSDYHSELNMSSLELGDSALYFCASSRGVSGELFFGEGSRLTVL.

This clonotype was counted between two and nine times. V usage is TRBV24-1 and J usage is TRBJ1-2; 7 bases fit TRBD1. V was pared by 2 bases and J by 3 bases, with 11 bases of the junction left unmatched. This CDR3 comprises 17 residues. From germline, CDR1 is KGHDR and CDR2 SFDVKD. The CDR3 DNA reads TGTGCCACCAGTGATTCACAGGACAGGCTTGCGGACTATGGCTACACCTTC. Translated: CATSDSQDRLADYGYTF.

This clonotype turned up a few times. The chain has TRBV9 and TRBJ1-3, with 8 bases matching TRBD1. This CDR3 region has 15 residues. V lost 4 bases, J lost 4 bases, and 7 bases stayed unmatched. Per the germline V gene, CDR1 is SGDLS and CDR2 is YYNGEE. The CDR3 region has the DNA TGTGCCAGCAGCATTGCGACAGGGGCGGGAAACACCATATATTTT. Amino acids: CASSIATGAGNTIYF.

The gene calls are TRBV7-9 and TRBJ2-5; 10 bases map to TRBD1. TRBJ2-7 matches the DNA end more closely, so the J call is doubtful. The germline gives CDR1 SEHNR, CDR2 FQNEAQ (reference sequence). The CDR3 totals 15 residues. The CDR3 bases are TGTGCCAGCAGTTCTACCGGGACAGGGGTCGGCGAGCAGTACTTC. Protein sequence: CASSSTGTGVGEQYF.

The chain couples TRBV6-1 to TRBJ2-3; TRBD2 matches at 8 bases. Per germline, CDR1 MNHNS and CDR2 SASEGT. Trimming removed 3 bases from V and 5 bases from J; junction bases left unmatched: 1. CDR3 size: 13 residues. CDR3 sequence (DNA): TGTGCCAGCAGTGAGGGGACTAGAGATACGCAGTATTTT. Its protein product is CASSEGTRDTQYF.

This clonotype has more than one count but fewer than ten. The chain has TRBV12-3 or TRBV12-4 and TRBJ2-1; possible D gene TRBD2, 7 bases. CDR3 length: 14 amino acids. V dropped 1 base and J dropped 9 bases, with 13 bases sitting between them. The CDR3 DNA sequence: TGTGCCAGCAGTTTAGGAGGGGGGGCGGCTGAGCAGTTCTTC. It is translated as CASSLGGGAAEQFF.

The V gene is TRBV6-6, the J gene TRBJ2-3, with D possibly TRBD2 on 5 matching bases. Germline CDR1 is MNHNY and CDR2 is SVGAGI (reference sequence). The V end lost 7 bases, the J end lost 5 bases, and 10 bases lay between the germline ends. The CDR3 contains 12 residues. This CDR3 is CASTRTEDTQYF. The CDR3 DNA follows: TGTGCCAGCACCCGGACTGAAGATACGCAGTATTTT.

Ten or more counts support this clonotype. The chain employs TRBV29-1 and TRBJ2-1; possibly TRBD1 for D (6 bases). The germline CDR1 and CDR2 sequences are SQVTM and ANQGSEA. Trimming removed 7 bases from V and 4 bases from J, with 17 bases in between. The CDR3 contains 14 residues. The chain's CDR3 is CSATGQSLYNEQFF. The CDR3, as DNA: TGCAGCGCAACCGGACAGAGCCTTTACAATGAGCAGTTCTTC.

The chain has TRBV10-3 and TRBJ2-2; no clear D. The germline V gene encodes CDR1 ENHRY and CDR2 SYGVKD. CDR3 length equals 15 residues. Trimming stripped 10 bases from V and 0 bases from J, with 15 bases between. CDR3: CATTTQNANTGELFF. For the CDR3, the DNA is TGTGCCACGACGACTCAAAACGCGAACACCGGGGAGCTGTTTTTT.

This clonotype has just a few counts. V is TRBV10-3 and J is TRBJ1-1; TRBD1 matches 9 bases. The germline CDR1 and CDR2 sequences are ENHRY and SYGVKD. The CDR3 sequence is 13 residues long. Unmatched junction bases numbered 4, after V lost 7 bases and J lost 4 bases. This chain's CDR3 is CAIIGTGSTEAFF. The CDR3 coding sequence is TGTGCCATCATCGGGACAGGGTCCACTGAAGCTTTCTTT.

Only a few counts were recorded for this clonotype. CDR3 sequence (DNA): TGCAGTGCTAGAGATACGACGGACAGTCTTAATGAAAAACTGTTTTTT. Translation gives CSARDTTDSLNEKLFF. The chain combines TRBV20-1 with TRBJ1-4, with D possibly matching TRBD1 (6 bases). From germline, CDR1 is DFQATT and CDR2 SNEGSKA (reference sequence). The ends were cut back, 0 bases at V and 4 bases at J, with 15 bases in the middle. The CDR3 extends over 16 amino acids.

The chain couples TRBV4-1 to TRBJ1-5; D gene ambiguous. Germline V gene data show CDR1 as MGHRA and CDR2 as YSYEKL. The CDR3 extends over 13 amino acids. V was pared by 1 base and J by 5 bases, with 6 bases between. CDR3 sequence (DNA): TGCGCCAGCAGCCAAGTCCCCGATCAGCCCCAGCATTTT. Encoded protein: CASSQVPDQPQHF.

This clonotype was detected only a few times. The V gene is TRBV29-1, the J gene TRBJ2-5; TRBD1 matches at 7 bases. This CDR3 has 17 residues. The V and J ends lost 6 bases and 2 bases, in that order; junction bases with no gene match: 18. Germline V gene sequence: CDR1 SQVTM, CDR2 ANQGSEA. The CDR3 loop is CSVVGTAPRNPQETQYF. The CDR3, as DNA: TGCAGCGTGGTGGGGACAGCCCCGAGGAACCCTCAAGAGACCCAGTACTTC.

The V and J genes are TRBV6-1 and TRBJ2-3; 8 positions match TRBD1. Per germline, CDR1 MNHNS and CDR2 SASEGT. Germline trimming cut 6 bases from V and 2 bases from J; bases unmatched to any gene: 13. The CDR3 loop spans 17 amino acids. CDR3 coding DNA: TGTGCCAGCAGACGATACCCCGGGACAGGAGTCACAGATACGCAGTATTTT. Translated, it gives CASRRYPGTGVTDTQYF.